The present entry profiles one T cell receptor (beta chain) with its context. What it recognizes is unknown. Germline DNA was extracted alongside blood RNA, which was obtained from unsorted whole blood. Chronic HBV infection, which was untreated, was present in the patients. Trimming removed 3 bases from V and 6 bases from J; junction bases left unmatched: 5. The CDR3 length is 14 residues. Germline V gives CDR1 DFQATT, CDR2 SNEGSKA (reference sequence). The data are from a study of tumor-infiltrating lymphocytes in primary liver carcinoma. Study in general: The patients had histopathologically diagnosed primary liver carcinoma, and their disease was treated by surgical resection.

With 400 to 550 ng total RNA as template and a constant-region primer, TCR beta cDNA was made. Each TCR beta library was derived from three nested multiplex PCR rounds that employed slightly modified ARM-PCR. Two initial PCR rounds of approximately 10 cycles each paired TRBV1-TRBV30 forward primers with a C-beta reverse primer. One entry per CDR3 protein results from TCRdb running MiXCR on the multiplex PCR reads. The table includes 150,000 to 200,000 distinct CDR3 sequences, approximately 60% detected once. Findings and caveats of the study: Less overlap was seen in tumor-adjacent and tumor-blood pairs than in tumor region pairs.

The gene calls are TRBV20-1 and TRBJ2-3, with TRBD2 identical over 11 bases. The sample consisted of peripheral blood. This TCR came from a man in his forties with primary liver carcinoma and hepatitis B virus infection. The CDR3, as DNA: TGCAGTGCTAGTGAACTAGCGGGAGATGATACGCAGTATTTT. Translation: CSASELAGDDTQYF.